This T cell receptor beta chain was observed in a study of blood T cell repertoires in COVID-19. How the authors handled the data: Nucleated cell number was recorded as an estimate derived from reference gene primer amplification. The protocol was immunoSEQ multiplex PCR, while the TCRdb copy is restricted to in-frame clones and leaves out a portion. V and J calls and clone size are as listed in that table; D and trimming were resolved from the DNA. The profile covers approximately 16,000 clones, with 89% appearing a single time and about a tenth taken by the ten largest. Material for sequencing was peripheral blood. The sequence derives from a man older than 75 with acute or convalescent COVID-19.

This chain's CDR3 is CASSQQGDVYSEAFF. The CDR3 nucleotides read TGTGCCAGCAGCCAGCAGGGGGACGTTTATTCTGAAGCTTTCTTT. The chain carries TRBV14 and TRBJ1-1; TRBD1 matches at 7 bases. CDR1 and CDR2 (germline): SGHDN, FVKESK. The CDR3 is 15 residues long. Trimming removed 3 bases from V and 6 bases from J; junction bases left unmatched: 10.